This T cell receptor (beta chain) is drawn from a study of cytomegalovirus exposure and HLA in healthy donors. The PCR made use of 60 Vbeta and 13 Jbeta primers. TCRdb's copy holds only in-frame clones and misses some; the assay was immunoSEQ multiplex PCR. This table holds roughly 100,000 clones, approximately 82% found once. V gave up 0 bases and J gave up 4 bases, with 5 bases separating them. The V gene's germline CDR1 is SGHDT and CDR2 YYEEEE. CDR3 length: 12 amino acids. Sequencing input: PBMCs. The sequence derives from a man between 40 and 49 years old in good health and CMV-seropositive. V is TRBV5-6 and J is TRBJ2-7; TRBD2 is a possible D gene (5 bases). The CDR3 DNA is TGTGCCAGCAGCTTGGGCGGGTACGAGCAGTACTTC. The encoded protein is CASSLGGYEQYF. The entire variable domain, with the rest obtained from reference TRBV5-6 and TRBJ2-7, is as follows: DAGVTQSPTHLIKTRGQQVTLRCSPKSGHDTVSWYQQALGQGPQFIFQYYEEEERQRGNFPDRFSGHQFPNYSSELNVNALLLGDSALYLCASSLGGYEQYFGPGTRLTVT.